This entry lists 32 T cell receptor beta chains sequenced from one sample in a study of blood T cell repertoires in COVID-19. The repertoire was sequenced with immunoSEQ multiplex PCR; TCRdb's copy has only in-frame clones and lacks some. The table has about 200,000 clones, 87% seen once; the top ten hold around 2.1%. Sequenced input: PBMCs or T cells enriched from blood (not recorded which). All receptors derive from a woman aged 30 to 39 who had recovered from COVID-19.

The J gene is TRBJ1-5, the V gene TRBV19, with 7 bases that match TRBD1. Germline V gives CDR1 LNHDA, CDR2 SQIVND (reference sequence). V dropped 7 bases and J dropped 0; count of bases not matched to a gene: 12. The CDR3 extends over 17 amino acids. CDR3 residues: CASTPRGTELSNQPQHF. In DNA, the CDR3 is TGTGCCAGTACCCCTCGGGGGACAGAGCTTAGCAATCAGCCCCAGCATTTT.

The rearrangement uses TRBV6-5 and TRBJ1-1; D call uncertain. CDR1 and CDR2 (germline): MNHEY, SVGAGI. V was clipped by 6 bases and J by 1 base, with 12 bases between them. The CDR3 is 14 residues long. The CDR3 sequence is CASRVDEANTEAFF. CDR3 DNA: TGTGCCAGCAGAGTCGATGAAGCGAACACTGAAGCTTTCTTT.

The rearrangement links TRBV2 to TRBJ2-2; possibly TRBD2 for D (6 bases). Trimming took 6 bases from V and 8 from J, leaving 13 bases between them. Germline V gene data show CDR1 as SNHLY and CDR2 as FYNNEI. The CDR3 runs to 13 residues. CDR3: CASRTRESGELFF. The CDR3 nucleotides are TGTGCCAGCAGGACACGGGAGTCGGGGGAGCTGTTTTTT.

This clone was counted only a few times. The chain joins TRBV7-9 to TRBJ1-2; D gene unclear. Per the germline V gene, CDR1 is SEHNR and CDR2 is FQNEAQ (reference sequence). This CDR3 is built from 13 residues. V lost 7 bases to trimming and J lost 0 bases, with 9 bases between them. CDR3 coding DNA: TGTGCCAGCACAAGAAGAGCTAACTATGGCTACACCTTC. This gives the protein CASTRRANYGYTF.

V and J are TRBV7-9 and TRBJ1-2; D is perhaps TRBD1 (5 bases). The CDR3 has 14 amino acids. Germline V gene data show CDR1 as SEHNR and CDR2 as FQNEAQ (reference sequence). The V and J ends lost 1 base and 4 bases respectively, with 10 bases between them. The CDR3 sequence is CASSLVGTPYGYTF. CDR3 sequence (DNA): TGTGCCAGCAGCTTAGTAGGGACTCCCTATGGCTACACCTTC.

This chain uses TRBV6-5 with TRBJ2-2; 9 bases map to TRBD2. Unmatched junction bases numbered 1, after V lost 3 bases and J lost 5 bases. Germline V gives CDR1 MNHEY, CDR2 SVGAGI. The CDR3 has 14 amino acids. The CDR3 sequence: CASSYSGGTGELFF. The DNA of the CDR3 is TGTGCCAGCAGTTATAGCGGGGGAACCGGGGAGCTGTTTTTT.

For the CDR3, the DNA is TGTGCCAGCAGCTTAGAGAGCCGGGTGAACACTGAAGCTTTCTTT. Its translation is CASSLESRVNTEAFF. V usage is TRBV7-2 and J usage is TRBJ1-1; D is uncertain. The CDR3 is made up of 15 amino acids. Germline V CDR1 and CDR2: SGHTA, FQGNSA. The V end lost 1 base, the J end lost 0 bases, and 9 bases lay between the germline ends.

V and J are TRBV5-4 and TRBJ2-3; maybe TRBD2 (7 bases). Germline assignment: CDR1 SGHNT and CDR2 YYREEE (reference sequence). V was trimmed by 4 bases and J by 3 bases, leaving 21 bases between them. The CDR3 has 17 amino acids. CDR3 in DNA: TGTGCCAGCAGCACCCCCTTTCGTAGGGGGGGGACAGATACGCAGTATTTT. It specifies CASSTPFRRGGTDTQYF.

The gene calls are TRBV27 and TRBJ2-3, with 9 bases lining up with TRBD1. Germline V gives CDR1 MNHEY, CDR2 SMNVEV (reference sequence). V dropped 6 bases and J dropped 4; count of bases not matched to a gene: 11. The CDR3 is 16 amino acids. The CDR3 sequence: CASSPTHRGRADTQYF. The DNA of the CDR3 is TGTGCCAGCAGCCCCACCCACAGGGGGCGAGCAGATACGCAGTATTTT.

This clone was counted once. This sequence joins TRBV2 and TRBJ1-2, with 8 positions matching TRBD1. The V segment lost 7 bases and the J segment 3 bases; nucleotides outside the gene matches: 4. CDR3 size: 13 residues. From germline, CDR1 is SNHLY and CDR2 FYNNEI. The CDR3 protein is CASTGQEDYGYTF. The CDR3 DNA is TGTGCCAGCACGGGACAGGAAGACTATGGCTACACCTTC.

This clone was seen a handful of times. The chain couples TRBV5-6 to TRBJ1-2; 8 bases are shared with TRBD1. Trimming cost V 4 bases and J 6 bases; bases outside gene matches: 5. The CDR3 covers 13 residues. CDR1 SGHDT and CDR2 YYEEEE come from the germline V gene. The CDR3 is CASSRTGLDGYTF. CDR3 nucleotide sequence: TGTGCCAGCAGCCGGACAGGGCTTGATGGCTACACCTTC.

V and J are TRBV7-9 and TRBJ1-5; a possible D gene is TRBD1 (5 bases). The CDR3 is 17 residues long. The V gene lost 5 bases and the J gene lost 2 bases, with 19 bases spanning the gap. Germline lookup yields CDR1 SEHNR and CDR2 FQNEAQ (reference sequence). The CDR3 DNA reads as TGTGCCAGCAGCGAATTGGAGGGACTAGCTGGCAATCAGCCCCAGCATTTT. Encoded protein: CASSELEGLAGNQPQHF.

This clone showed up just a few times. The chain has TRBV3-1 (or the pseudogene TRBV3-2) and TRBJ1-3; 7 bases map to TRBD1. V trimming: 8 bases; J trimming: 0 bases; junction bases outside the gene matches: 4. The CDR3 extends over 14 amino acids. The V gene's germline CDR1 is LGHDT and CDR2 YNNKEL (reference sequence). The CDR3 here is CASSTGPSGNTIYF. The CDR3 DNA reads TGTGCCAGCTCGACAGGGCCCTCTGGAAACACCATATATTTT.

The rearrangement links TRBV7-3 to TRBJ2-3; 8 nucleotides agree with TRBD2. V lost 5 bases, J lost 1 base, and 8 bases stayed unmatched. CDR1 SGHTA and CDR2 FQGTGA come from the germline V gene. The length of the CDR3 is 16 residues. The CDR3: CASSLGASGRTDTQYF. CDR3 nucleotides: TGTGCCAGCAGCCTAGGGGCTAGCGGGCGCACAGATACGCAGTATTTT.

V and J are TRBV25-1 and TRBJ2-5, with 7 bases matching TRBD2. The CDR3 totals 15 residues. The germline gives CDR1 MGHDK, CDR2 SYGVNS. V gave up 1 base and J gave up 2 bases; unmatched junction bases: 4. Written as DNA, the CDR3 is TGTGCCAGCAGTGAATGGCGGGGGACTCAAGAGACCCAGTACTTC. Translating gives CASSEWRGTQETQYF. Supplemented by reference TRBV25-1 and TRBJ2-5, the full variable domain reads EADIYQTPRYLVIGTGKKITLECSQTMGHDKMYWYQQDPGMELHLIHYSYGVNSTEKGDLSSESTVSRIRTEHFPLTLESARPSHTSQYLCASSEWRGTQETQYFGPGTRLLVL.

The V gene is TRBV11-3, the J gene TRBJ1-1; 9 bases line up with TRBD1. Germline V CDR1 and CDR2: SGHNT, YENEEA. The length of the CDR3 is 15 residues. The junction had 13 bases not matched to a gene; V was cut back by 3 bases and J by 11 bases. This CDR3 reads CASSFAGTGNSRAFF. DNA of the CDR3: TGTGCCAGCAGCTTCGCCGGGACAGGGAACTCTCGGGCTTTCTTT.

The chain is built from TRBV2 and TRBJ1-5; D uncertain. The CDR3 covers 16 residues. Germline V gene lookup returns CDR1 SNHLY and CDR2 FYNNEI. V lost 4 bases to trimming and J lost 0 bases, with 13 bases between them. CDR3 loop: CASSVSGLYSNQPQHF. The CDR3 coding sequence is TGTGCCAGCAGTGTAAGTGGCCTTTATAGCAATCAGCCCCAGCATTTT.

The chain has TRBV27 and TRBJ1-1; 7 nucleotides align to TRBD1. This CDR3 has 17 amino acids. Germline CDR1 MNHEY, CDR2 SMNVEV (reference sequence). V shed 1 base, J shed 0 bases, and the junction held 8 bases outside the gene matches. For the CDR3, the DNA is TGTGCCAGCAGTTTATTTTTCACCACAGGGGTGAACACTGAAGCTTTCTTT. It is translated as CASSLFFTTGVNTEAFF.

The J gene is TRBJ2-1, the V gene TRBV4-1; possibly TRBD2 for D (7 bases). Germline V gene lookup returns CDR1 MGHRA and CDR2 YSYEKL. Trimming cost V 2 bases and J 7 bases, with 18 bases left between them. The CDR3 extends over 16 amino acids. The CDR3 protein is CASSQRGAPDNNEQFF. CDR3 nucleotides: TGCGCCAGCAGCCAACGGGGGGCCCCTGACAATAATGAGCAGTTCTTC.

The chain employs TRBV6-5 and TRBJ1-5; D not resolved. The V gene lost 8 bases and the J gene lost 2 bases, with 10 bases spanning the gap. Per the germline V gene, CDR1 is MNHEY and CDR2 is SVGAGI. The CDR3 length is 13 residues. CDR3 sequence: CASGRGGNQPQHF. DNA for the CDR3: TGTGCCAGCGGGCGGGGTGGCAATCAGCCCCAGCATTTT.

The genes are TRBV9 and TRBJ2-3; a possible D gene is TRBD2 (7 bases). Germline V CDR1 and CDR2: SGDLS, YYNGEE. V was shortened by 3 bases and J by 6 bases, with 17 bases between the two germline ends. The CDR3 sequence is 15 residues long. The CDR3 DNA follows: TGTGCCAGCAGCGATGGGGGGGCCAATGGGGATACGCAGTATTTT. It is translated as CASSDGGANGDTQYF.

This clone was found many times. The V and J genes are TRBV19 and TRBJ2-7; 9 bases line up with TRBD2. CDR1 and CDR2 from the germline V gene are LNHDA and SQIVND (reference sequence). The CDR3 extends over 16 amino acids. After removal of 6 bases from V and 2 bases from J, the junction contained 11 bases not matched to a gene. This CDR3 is CASRWDSGSETYEQYF. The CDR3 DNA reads TGTGCCAGTAGATGGGATAGCGGGAGCGAAACCTACGAGCAGTACTTC.

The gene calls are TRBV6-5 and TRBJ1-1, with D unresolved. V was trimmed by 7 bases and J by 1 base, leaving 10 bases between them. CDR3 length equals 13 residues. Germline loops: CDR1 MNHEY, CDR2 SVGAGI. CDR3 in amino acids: CASIMAQNTEAFF. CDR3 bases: TGTGCCAGCATAATGGCCCAGAACACTGAAGCTTTCTTT.

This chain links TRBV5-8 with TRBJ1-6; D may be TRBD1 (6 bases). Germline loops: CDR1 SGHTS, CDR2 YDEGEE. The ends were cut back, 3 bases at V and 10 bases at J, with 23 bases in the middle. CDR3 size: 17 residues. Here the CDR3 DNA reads TGTGCCAGCAGCTGGGGCCAGGGGTCCCCCGTTCGATCACCCCTCCACTTT. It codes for CASSWGQGSPVRSPLHF.

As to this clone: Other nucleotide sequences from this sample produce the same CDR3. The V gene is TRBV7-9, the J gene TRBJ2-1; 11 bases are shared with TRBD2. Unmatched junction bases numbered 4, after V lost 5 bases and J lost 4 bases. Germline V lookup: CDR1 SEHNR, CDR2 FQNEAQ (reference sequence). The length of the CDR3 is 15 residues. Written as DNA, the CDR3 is TGTGCCAGCAGCCTGGGGACTAGCGGTTACAATGAGCAGTTCTTC. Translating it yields CASSLGTSGYNEQFF.

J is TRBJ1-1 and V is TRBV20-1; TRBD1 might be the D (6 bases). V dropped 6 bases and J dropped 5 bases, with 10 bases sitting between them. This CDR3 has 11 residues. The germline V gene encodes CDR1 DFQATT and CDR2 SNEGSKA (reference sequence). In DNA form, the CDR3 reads TGCAGTGCATCGAGGGGGACTGAAGCTTTCTTT. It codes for CSASRGTEAFF.

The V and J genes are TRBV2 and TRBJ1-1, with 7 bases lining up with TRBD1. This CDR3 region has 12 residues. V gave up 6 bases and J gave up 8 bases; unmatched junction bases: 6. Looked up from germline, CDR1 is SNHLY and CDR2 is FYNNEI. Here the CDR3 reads CASRLDRTEAFF. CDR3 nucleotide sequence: TGTGCCAGCAGGCTGGACAGGACAGAAGCTTTCTTT. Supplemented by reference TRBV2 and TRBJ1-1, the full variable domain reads EPEVTQTPSHQVTQMGQEVILRCVPISNHLYFYWYRQILGQKVEFLVSFYNNEISEKSEIFDDQFSVERPDGSNFTLKIRSTKLEDSAMYFCASRLDRTEAFFGQGTRLTVV.

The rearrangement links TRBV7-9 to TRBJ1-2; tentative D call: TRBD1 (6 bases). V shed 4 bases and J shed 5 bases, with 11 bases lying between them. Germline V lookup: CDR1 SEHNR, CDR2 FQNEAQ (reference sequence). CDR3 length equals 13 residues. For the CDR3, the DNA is TGTGCCAGCAGCTCGGACAGCTTTTATGGCTACACCTTC. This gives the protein CASSSDSFYGYTF.

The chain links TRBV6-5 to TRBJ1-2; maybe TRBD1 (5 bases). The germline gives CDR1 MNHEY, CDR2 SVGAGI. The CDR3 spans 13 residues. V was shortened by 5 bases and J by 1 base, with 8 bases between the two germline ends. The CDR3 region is CASSRTYNYGYTF. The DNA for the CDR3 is TGTGCCAGCAGTCGGACATATAACTATGGCTACACCTTC.

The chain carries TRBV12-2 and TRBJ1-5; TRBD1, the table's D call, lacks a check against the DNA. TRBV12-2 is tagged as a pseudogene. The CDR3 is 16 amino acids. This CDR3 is CASRLPTGDGNQPQHF. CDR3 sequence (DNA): TGTGCAAGTCGCTTACCGACAGGGGATGGCAATCAGCCCCAGCATTTT.

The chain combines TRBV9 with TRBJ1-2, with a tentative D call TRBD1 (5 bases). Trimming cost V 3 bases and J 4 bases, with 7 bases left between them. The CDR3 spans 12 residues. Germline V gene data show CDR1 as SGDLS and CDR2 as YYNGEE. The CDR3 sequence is CASSATGYGYTF. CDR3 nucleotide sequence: TGTGCCAGCAGCGCTACAGGCTATGGCTACACCTTC.

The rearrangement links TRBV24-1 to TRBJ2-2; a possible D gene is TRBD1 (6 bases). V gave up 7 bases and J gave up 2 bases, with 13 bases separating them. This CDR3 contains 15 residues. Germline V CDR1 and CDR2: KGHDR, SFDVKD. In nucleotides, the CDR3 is TGTGCCACCAGCCTCGGGACACACAACACCGGGGAGCTGTTTTTT. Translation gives CATSLGTHNTGELFF.